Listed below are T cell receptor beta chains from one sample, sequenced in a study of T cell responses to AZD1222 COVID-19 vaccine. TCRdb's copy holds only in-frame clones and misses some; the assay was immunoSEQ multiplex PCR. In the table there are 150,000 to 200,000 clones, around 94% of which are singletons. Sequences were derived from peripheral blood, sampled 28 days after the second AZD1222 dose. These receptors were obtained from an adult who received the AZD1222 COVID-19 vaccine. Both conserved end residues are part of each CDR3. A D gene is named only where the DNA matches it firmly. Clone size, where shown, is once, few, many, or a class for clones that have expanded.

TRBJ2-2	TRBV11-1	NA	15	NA	TGTGCCAGCAGCGGGGGGGCTGTTTACACCGGGGAGCTGTTTTTT	CASSGGAVYTGELFF
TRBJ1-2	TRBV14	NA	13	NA	TGTGCCAGCAGCCATACTAGAAACTATGGCTACACCTTC	CASSHTRNYGYTF
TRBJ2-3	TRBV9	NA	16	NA	TGTGCCAGCAGCCCCAGGGGGAGCGGGAGCACAGATACGCAGTATTTT	CASSPRGSGSTDTQYF
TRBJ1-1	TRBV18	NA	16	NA	TGTGCCAGCTCACCTGCGTCAGGGGCTGATGACACTGAAGCTTTCTTT	CASSPASGADDTEAFF
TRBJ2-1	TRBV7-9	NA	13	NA	TGTGCCAGCAGCTTATTGGGTGGCAATGAGCAGTTCTTC	CASSLLGGNEQFF
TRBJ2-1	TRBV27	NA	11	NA	TGTGCCAGCAGTCAGTACAATGAGCAGTTCTTC	CASSQYNEQFF
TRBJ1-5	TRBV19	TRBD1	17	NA	TGTGCCAGTAGCCCCTACGCTGGACAGGGCGGAAATCAGCCCCAGCATTTT	CASSPYAGQGGNQPQHF
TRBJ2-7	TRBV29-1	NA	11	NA	TGCAGCGTCAAAGACACTTACGAGCAGTACTTC	CSVKDTYEQYF
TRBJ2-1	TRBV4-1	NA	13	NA	TGCGCCAGCAGCCAAGTCGCGGGCAATGAGCAGTTCTTC	CASSQVAGNEQFF
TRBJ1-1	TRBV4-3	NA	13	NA	TGCGCCAGCAGCCCATCCGGGTACACTGAAGCTTTCTTT	CASSPSGYTEAFF
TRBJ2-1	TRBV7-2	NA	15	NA	TGTGCCAGCAGCTTAGATGCGGTTCCCTACAATGAGCAGTTCTTC	CASSLDAVPYNEQFF
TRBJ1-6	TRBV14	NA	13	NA	TGTGCCAGCAGCCAAGATACGAATTCACCCCTCCACTTT	CASSQDTNSPLHF
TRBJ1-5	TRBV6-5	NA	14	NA	TGTGCCAGCAGTACATCGGGGGGAGGTCAGCCCCAGCATTTT	CASSTSGGGQPQHF
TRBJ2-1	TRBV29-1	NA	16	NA	TGCAGCGTTGAAGATCCTGCCTCTAGCTATTACAATGAGCAGTTCTTC	CSVEDPASSYYNEQFF
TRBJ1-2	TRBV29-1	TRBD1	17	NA	TGCAGCGTTGAAGAATACCCCCGGACAGGGAAGAACTATGGCTACACCTTC	CSVEEYPRTGKNYGYTF
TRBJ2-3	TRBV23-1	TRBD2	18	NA	TGCGCCAGCTCCCCGAGGGAAATAACTAGCGGGATGGCGGATACGCAGTATTTT	CASSPREITSGMADTQYF
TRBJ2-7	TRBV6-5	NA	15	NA	TGTGCCAGCAGTTACTCTATCCATCAAGGCCACGAGCAGTACTTC	CASSYSIHQGHEQYF
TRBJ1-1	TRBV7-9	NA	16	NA	TGTGCCAGCAGCTTGGGCAGGTCTCTTTTGAACACTGAAGCTTTCTTT	CASSLGRSLLNTEAFF
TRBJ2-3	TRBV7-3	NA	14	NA	TGTGCCAGCAGCTTAAACCCGCCGACAGATACGCAGTATTTT	CASSLNPPTDTQYF
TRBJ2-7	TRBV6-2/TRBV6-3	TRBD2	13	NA	TGTGCCAGCAGTACTCGCGGGAGTTACGAGCAGTACTTC	CASSTRGSYEQYF
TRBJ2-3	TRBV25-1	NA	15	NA	TGTGCCAGCAGTGAATCAGGGGGAGGGCCAGATACGCAGTATTTT	CASSESGGGPDTQYF
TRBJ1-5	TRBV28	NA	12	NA	TGTGCCAGCAGGGAGGACACTCAGCCCCAGCATTTT	CASREDTQPQHF
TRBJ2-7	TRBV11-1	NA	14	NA	TGTGCCAGCAGCTTAGCGCTAAGCTCCTACGAGCAGTACTTC	CASSLALSSYEQYF
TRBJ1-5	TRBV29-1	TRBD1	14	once	TGCAGCGTTGCACCGACAGGGGGCAATCAGCCCCAGCATTTT	CSVAPTGGNQPQHF
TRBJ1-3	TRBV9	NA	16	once	TGTGCCAGCAGCGTAGGGGCCGTAGACTCTGGAAACACCATATATTTT	CASSVGAVDSGNTIYF
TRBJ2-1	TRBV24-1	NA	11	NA	TGTGCCACCACTCATATGAATGAGCAGTTCTTC	CATTHMNEQFF
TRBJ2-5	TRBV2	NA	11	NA	TGTGCCAGCAGTGAATGGGAGACCCAGTACTTC	CASSEWETQYF
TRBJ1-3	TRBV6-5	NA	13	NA	TGTGCCAGCAGCCAGACACTCGGAAACACCATATATTTT	CASSQTLGNTIYF
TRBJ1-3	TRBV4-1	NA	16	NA	TGCGCCAGCAGCCAACCGGGACGTTCCTCTGGAAACACCATATATTTT	CASSQPGRSSGNTIYF
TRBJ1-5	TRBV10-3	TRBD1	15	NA	TGTGCCATCAGTGATCCCGGGACAGGCAATCAGCCCCAGCATTTT	CAISDPGTGNQPQHF
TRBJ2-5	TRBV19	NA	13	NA	TGTGCCAGTAGTATTAGTCTAGAGGAGACCCAGTACTTC	CASSISLEETQYF
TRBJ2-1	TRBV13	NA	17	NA	TGTGCCAGCAGCTTAAATCCAGCGGAGAGCTCCTACAATGAGCAGTTCTTC	CASSLNPAESSYNEQFF
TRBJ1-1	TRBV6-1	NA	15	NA	TGTGCCAGCAGTGAAGTAGTATCAGGGAACACTGAAGCTTTCTTT	CASSEVVSGNTEAFF
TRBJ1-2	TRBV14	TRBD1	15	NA	TGTGCCAGCAGCCCAGCCTTGGACAGGGTGGGTGGCTACACCTTC	CASSPALDRVGGYTF
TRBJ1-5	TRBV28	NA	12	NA	TGTGCCAGCAGTCCGCCCCTCGAGCCCCAGCATTTT	CASSPPLEPQHF
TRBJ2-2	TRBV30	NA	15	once	TGTGCCTGGAGCTGGCGAGGGGGGTACGCCGGGGAGCTGTTTTTT	CAWSWRGGYAGELFF
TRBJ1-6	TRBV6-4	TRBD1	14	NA	TGTGCCAGCAGCCGGGACAGCTATAATTCACCCCTCCACTTT	CASSRDSYNSPLHF
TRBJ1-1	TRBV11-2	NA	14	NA	TGTGCCAGCACCCTATTTTCAGGGGCCACTGAAGCTTTCTTT	CASTLFSGATEAFF
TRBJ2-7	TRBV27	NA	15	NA	TGTGCCAGCAGTTTATCAGGCCGGAGAGGCTACGAGCAGTACTTC	CASSLSGRRGYEQYF
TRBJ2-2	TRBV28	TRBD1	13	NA	TGTGCCAGCAGTTCAGGGGGCACCGGGGAGCTGTTTTTT	CASSSGGTGELFF
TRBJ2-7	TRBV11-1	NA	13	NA	TGTGCCAGCAGCTTAGCGGGGGTCTACGAGCAGTACTTC	CASSLAGVYEQYF
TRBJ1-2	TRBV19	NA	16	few	TGTGCCAGTAAAGTCTTGGCGACTGGGCGGCCCTATGGCTACACCTTC	CASKVLATGRPYGYTF
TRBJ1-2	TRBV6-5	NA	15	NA	TGTGCCAGCAGTTACTCGGGTGGGGGGCCCTATGGCTACACCTTC	CASSYSGGGPYGYTF
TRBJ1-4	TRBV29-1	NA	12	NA	TGCAGCGTTGGTCAGGGGAGAGAAAAACTGTTTTTT	CSVGQGREKLFF
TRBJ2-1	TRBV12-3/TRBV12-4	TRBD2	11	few	TGTGCCACCCTCGGGGGGAATGAGCAGTTCTTC	CATLGGNEQFF